This T cell receptor (beta chain) was captured by sequencing in a study of blood T cell repertoires in COVID-19. Per the original data handling: Reference gene primer amplification gave estimated nucleated cell counts. Sequencing was performed with immunoSEQ multiplex PCR; in TCRdb, only in-frame clones are kept and a portion is missing. Clonal size and the V and J genes are those of that table, whereas D and trimming came from the DNA. The sample carries about 81,000 clones, just over 85% recorded once. CDR1 is MNHNY and CDR2 is SVGAGI in the germline V gene (reference sequence). The V gene lost 6 bases and the J gene lost 8 bases, with 13 bases spanning the gap. CDR3 length equals 12 residues.

What was sequenced was peripheral blood. The chain has TRBV6-6 and TRBJ1-1, with D hard to call. This sequence originates from an elderly woman with acute or convalescent COVID-19. CDR3: CASSQSQTEAFF. For the CDR3, the DNA is TGTGCCAGCAGCCAATCCCAGACAGAAGCTTTCTTT.